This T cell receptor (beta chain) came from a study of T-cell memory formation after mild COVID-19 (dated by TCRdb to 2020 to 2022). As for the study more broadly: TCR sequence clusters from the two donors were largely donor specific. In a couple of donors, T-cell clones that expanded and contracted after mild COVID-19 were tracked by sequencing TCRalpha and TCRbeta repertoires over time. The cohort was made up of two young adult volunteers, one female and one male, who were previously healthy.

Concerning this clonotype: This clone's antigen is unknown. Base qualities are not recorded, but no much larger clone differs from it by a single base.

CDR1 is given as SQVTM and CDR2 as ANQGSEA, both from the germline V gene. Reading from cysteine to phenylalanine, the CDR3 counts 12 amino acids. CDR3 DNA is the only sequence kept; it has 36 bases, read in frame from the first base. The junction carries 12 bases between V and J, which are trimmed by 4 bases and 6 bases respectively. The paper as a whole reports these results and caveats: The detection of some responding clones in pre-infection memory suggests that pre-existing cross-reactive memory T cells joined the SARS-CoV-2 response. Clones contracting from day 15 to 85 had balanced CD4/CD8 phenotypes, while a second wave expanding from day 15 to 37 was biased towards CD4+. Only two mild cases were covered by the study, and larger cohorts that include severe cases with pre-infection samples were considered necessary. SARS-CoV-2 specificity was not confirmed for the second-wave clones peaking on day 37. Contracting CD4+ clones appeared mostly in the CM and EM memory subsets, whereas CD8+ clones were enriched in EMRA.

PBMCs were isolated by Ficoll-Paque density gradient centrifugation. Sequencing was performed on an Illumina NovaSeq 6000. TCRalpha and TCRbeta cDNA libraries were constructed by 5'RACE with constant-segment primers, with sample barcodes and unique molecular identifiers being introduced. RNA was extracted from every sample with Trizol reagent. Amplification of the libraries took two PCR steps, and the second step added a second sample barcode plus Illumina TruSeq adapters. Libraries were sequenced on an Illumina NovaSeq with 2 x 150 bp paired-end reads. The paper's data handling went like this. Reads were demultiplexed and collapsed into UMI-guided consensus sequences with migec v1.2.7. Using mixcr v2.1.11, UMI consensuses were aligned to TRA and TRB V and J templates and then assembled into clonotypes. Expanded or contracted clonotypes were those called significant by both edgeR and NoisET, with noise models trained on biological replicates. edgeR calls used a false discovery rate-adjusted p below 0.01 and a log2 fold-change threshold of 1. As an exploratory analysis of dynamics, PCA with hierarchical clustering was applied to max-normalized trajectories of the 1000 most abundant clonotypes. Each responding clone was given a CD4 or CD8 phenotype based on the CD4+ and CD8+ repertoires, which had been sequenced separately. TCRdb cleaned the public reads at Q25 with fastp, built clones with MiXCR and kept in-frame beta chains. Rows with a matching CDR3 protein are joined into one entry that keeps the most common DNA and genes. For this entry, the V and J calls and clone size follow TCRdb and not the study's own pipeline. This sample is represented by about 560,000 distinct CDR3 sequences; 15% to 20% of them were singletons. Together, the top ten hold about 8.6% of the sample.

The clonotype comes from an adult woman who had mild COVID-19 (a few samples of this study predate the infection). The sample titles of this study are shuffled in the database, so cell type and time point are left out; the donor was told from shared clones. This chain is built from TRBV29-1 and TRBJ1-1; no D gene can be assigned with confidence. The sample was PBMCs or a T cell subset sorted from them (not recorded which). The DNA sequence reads TGCAGCGTTGGACCGCAGGACTCTGAAGCTTTCTTT. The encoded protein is CSVGPQDSEAFF.